This T cell receptor (beta chain) derives from a study of blood T cell repertoires in COVID-19. Background on the study: Italy, Spain and the United States were the sources of the convalescent and acute COVID-19 samples.

There are a few counts of this clone. Germline CDR1 reads DFQATT; CDR2 reads SNEGSKA (reference sequence). After removal of 3 bases from V and 11 bases from J, the junction contained 12 bases not matched to a gene. The CDR3 sequence is 14 residues long. The method was immunoSEQ multiplex PCR; TCRdb's version includes in-frame clones alone and lacks a portion of them. The sample lists some 280,000 clones, roughly 90% occurring once. This clonotype originated in a woman aged 25 to 39 with active or convalescent COVID-19. Specimen: peripheral blood. The V gene is TRBV20-1, the J gene TRBJ2-3; 9 bases line up with TRBD2. The CDR3 DNA sequence: TGCAGTGCTAGTTATAGGGGTGGACTAGCGAGGCAGTATTTT. This sequence encodes CSASYRGGLARQYF.